This is a list of T cell receptor beta chains from one sample in a study of PD-1 blockade in classical Hodgkin lymphoma. Clones were sequenced by immunoSEQ multiplex PCR, and TCRdb holds only the in-frame ones, with some missing. The sample has about 28,000 clones, around 84% seen once. The specimen comprised peripheral blood mononuclear cells (PBMCs), sampled before the second cycle of nivolumab. The origin of the receptors is a human donor with classical Hodgkin lymphoma. CDR3s include the opening cysteine and the closing phenylalanine or tryptophan. The D gene is left open where the match is weak. Size values are once, few and many counts, or a class for expanded clones, and some rows have none.

j_gene | d_gene | abundance | v_gene | CDR3aa | CDR3nt
TRBJ1-5 | TRBD1 | - | TRBV6-5 | CASRSTGNNQPQHF | TGTGCCAGCAGATCGACAGGGAACAATCAGCCCCAGCATTTT
TRBJ1-5 | TRBD1 | few | TRBV4-1 | CASSQDLWTGGFQPQHF | TGCGCCAGCAGCCAAGATCTTTGGACAGGGGGATTTCAGCCCCAGCATTTT
TRBJ2-7 | - | - | TRBV10-1 | CASSESGGARYEQYF | TGCGCCAGCAGTGAGTCGGGGGGGGCGAGGTACGAGCAGTACTTC
TRBJ1-6 | - | once | TRBV5-1 | CTSSLKGGSPLHF | TGCACCAGCAGCTTGAAGGGCGGATCACCCCTCCACTTT
TRBJ1-3 | - | - | TRBV2 | CAMGAVSGNTIYF | TGTGCCATGGGGGCCGTCTCTGGAAACACCATATATTTT
TRBJ2-3 | - | few | TRBV15 | CATSRASRATDTQYF | TGTGCCACCAGCAGAGCCTCGCGAGCGACAGATACGCAGTATTTT
TRBJ1-4 | - | - | TRBV4-3 | CASSHLARSTNEKLFF | TGCGCCAGCAGCCACTTGGCCCGGTCAACTAATGAAAAACTGTTTTTT
TRBJ2-7 | - | once | TRBV7-3 | CASSLGGRMGEQYF | TGTGCCAGCAGCTTAGGCGGGCGTATGGGGGAGCAGTACTTC
TRBJ2-6 | - | - | TRBV7-9 | CASSLADNVLTF | TGTGCCAGCAGCTTAGCAGACAACGTCCTGACTTTC
TRBJ1-5 | - | - | TRBV19 | CASSIVRGAMDQPQHF | TGTGCCAGTAGTATAGTGAGGGGCGCTATGGATCAGCCCCAGCATTTT
TRBJ1-1 | - | - | TRBV5-1 | CASSLAGRGEAFF | TGCGCCAGCAGCTTGGCCGGAAGGGGTGAAGCTTTCTTT